These 26 T cell receptor beta chains were sequenced from one sample in a study of blood T cell repertoires in COVID-19. Generated by immunoSEQ multiplex PCR, the TCRdb table keeps only in-frame clones and is missing some. Of about 300,000 clones in the sample, around 86% were seen once. The sequencing input was PBMCs or T cells enriched from blood (not recorded which). The receptors originated from a woman in her thirties or forties who had recovered from COVID-19.

The CDR3 loop reads CASSDRDRGTPLHF. The CDR3 DNA reads TGTGCCAGCAGTGACCGGGACAGGGGGACACCCCTCCACTTT. V usage is TRBV6-1 and J usage is TRBJ1-6; 11 nucleotides agree with TRBD1. With V trimmed by 3 bases and J by 11 bases, 3 bases remained unmatched. This CDR3 has 14 amino acids. Germline V CDR1 and CDR2: MNHNS, SASEGT.

The chain is built from TRBV29-1 and TRBJ2-7; TRBD1 matches 9 bases. Losses at the gene ends were 7 bases for V and 5 bases for J; bases not matched to a gene: 9. The CDR3 runs to 13 residues. CDR1 is SQVTM, CDR2 ANQGSEA, per germline. In DNA form, the CDR3 reads TGCAGCGGTGCGGGACAGGGTCGCGACGAGCAGTACTTC. Its translation is CSGAGQGRDEQYF.

This rearrangement joins TRBV3-1 (or the pseudogene TRBV3-2) to TRBJ1-3; D is perhaps TRBD1 (5 bases). V dropped 1 base and J dropped 2 bases, with 12 bases sitting between them. The CDR3 sequence is 16 residues long. Germline CDR1 reads LGHDT; CDR2 reads YNNKEL (reference sequence). Here the CDR3 DNA reads TGTGCCAGCAGCCAAGTCTACCAGGGCACTGGAAACACCATATATTTT. Residues: CASSQVYQGTGNTIYF.

This clone was counted once. The rearrangement joins TRBV7-9 to TRBJ2-6, with TRBD1 matching 9 bases. Unmatched junction bases numbered 8, after V lost 5 bases and J lost 3 bases. This CDR3 region has 17 residues. The germline V gene has CDR1 SEHNR and CDR2 FQNEAQ (reference sequence). For the CDR3, the DNA is TGTGCCAGCAGCCCGGGACAGGGTCGGGGTGGGGCCAACGTCCTGACTTTC. It yields the protein CASSPGQGRGGANVLTF.

The CDR3 DNA follows: TGTGCCAGCAGCTTTGGGGACAGGGATCACAATGAGCAGTTCTTC. Translation gives CASSFGDRDHNEQFF. The rearrangement links TRBV11-2 to TRBJ2-1; TRBD1 matches at 9 bases. The CDR3 spans 15 residues. The germline CDR1 and CDR2 sequences are SGHAT and FQNNGV. The ends lost 3 bases at V and 5 bases at J; junction bases unmatched: 5.

On this clone itself: This sample also contains other DNA sequences that code for the same CDR3. The J gene is TRBJ2-3, the V gene TRBV29-1; D not certain. The germline V gene encodes CDR1 SQVTM and CDR2 ANQGSEA. The CDR3 is made up of 12 amino acids. Trimming cost V 3 bases and J 1 base, with 5 bases left between them. The CDR3 reads CSVESGTDTQYF. The CDR3 region has the DNA TGCAGCGTTGAGTCGGGCACAGATACGCAGTATTTT.

The CDR3 protein is CASTTGGVDLYGYTF. CDR3 nucleotide sequence: TGTGCCAGCACCACTGGGGGGGTAGATCTATATGGCTACACCTTC. This chain links TRBV28 with TRBJ1-2; tentative D call: TRBD1 (5 bases). The germline V and J ends were trimmed by 7 bases and 5 bases, with 20 bases remaining between them. Germline lookup yields CDR1 MDHEN and CDR2 SYDVKM. The length of the CDR3 is 15 residues.

This chain joins TRBV11-2 and TRBJ2-3, with D unclear. The CDR3 sequence is 13 residues long. With 4 bases removed from V and 5 bases from J, the gap between germline ends came to 10 bases. Germline V gene lookup returns CDR1 SGHAT and CDR2 FQNNGV. In DNA form, the CDR3 reads TGTGCCAGCAGCTACCGACTTGGAGATACGCAGTATTTT. Its translation: CASSYRLGDTQYF. Together with reference TRBV11-2 and TRBJ2-3, the CDR3 gives the full variable domain: EAGVAQSPRYKIIEKRQSVAFWCNPISGHATLYWYQQILGQGPKLLIQFQNNGVVDDSQLPKDRFSAERLKGVDSTLKIQPAKLEDSAVYLCASSYRLGDTQYFGPGTRLTVL.

This chain links TRBV6-2 or TRBV6-3 with TRBJ1-2; D not certain. The CDR3 contains 18 residues. Germline loops: CDR1 MNHEY, CDR2 SVGEGT. The V end lost 0 bases, the J end lost 8 bases, and 25 bases lay between the germline ends. In nucleotides, the CDR3 is TGTGCCAGCAGTTACTCTGTTCGGGTTTCTCAGCTGAGGAGAGGCTACACCTTC. This gives the protein CASSYSVRVSQLRRGYTF.

The CDR3 DNA reads TGTGCCAGCAGCCTTCAGGACTACGCCTACGAGCAGTACTTC. It codes for CASSLQDYAYEQYF. This rearrangement joins TRBV3-1 (or the pseudogene TRBV3-2) to TRBJ2-7; D perhaps matches TRBD2 (6 bases). The germline V and J ends were trimmed by 4 bases and 2 bases, with 12 bases remaining between them. This CDR3 spans 14 amino acids. Germline V lookup: CDR1 LGHDT, CDR2 YNNKEL (reference sequence).

V usage is TRBV18 and J usage is TRBJ2-2, with 7 positions matching TRBD2. This CDR3 contains 17 residues. The V gene end was trimmed by 6 bases and the J gene end by 5 bases; junction bases not matched to a gene: 15. Germline V gene sequence: CDR1 KGHSH, CDR2 LQKENI. This CDR3 is CASSLGLELGGTGELFF. DNA of the CDR3: TGTGCCAGCTCCCTTGGACTGGAGCTGGGGGGGACCGGGGAGCTGTTTTTT.

This chain links TRBV5-4 with TRBJ2-5; 7 bases are shared with TRBD2. Trimming cost V 4 bases and J 1 base; bases outside gene matches: 4. This CDR3 has 14 residues. CDR1 SGHNT and CDR2 YYREEE come from the germline V gene (reference sequence). CDR3 in amino acids: CASSPGLLQETQYF. The DNA of the CDR3 is TGTGCCAGCAGCCCGGGACTACTCCAAGAGACCCAGTACTTC. The full variable domain, its missing parts supplied by reference TRBV5-4 and TRBJ2-5, is ETGVTQSPTHLIKTRGQQVTLRCSSQSGHNTVSWYQQALGQGPQFIFQYYREEENGRGNFPPRFSGLQFPNYSSELNVNALELDDSALYLCASSPGLLQETQYFGPGTRLLVL.

The rearrangement uses TRBV5-4 and TRBJ2-2, with TRBD2 identical over 12 bases. V shed 2 bases and J 6 bases; nucleotides not matched to a gene: 5. Germline V gives CDR1 SGHNT, CDR2 YYREEE (reference sequence). The CDR3 runs 16 residues. CDR3 nucleotide sequence: TGTGCCAGCAGCTTAGGGACTAGCGGGTTCTCCGGGGAGCTGTTTTTT. Translated: CASSLGTSGFSGELFF.

The chain is built from TRBV9 and TRBJ2-1, with D possibly matching TRBD2 (6 bases). The CDR3 consists of 16 residues. Deletions cut 0 bases from V and 1 base from J, with 11 bases between. Germline V gives CDR1 SGDLS, CDR2 YYNGEE. The CDR3 DNA follows: TGTGCCAGCAGCGTAGCAACGGGAGCGTCCTACAATGAGCAGTTCTTC. Translation: CASSVATGASYNEQFF. Full variable domain (rest looked up from reference TRBV9 and TRBJ2-1): DSGVTQTPKHLITATGQRVTLRCSPRSGDLSVYWYQQSLDQGLQFLIQYYNGEERAKGNILERFSAQQFPDLHSELNLSSLELGDSALYFCASSVATGASYNEQFFGPGTRLTVL.

A word on this clone: At one end the junction does not follow the germline gene, possibly because of a read error. This sequence joins TRBV19 and TRBJ1-5, with 7 nucleotides matching TRBD1. This CDR3 has 13 residues. Looked up from germline, CDR1 is LNHDA and CDR2 is SQIVND (reference sequence). The CDR3 bases are TGTGCCAGTAGTATTAATGCCGCTGACAGGGTTTTTTTT. Translation: CASSINAADRVFF.

The chain joins TRBV19 to TRBJ1-5; tentative D call: TRBD1 (5 bases). In germline, CDR1 is LNHDA, CDR2 SQIVND (reference sequence). The CDR3 sequence is 14 residues long. Trimming took 4 bases from V and 5 from J, leaving 12 bases between them. The CDR3 DNA reads TGTGCCAGTAGTACACGGACAAGGGATCAGCCCCAGCATTTT. It codes for CASSTRTRDQPQHF.

The V gene is TRBV6-5, the J gene TRBJ2-3; 7 nucleotides line up with TRBD1. CDR3 length: 13 amino acids. V lost 6 bases to trimming and J lost 0 bases; unmatched junction nucleotides: 0. In germline, CDR1 is MNHEY, CDR2 SVGAGI. CDR3 residues: CASRGQSTDTQYF. DNA for the CDR3: TGTGCCAGCAGGGGACAGAGCACAGATACGCAGTATTTT.

The CDR3 DNA follows: TGTGCCAGCAGAACGCAGGTCCACGAGCAGTACTTC. Translated, it gives CASRTQVHEQYF. This chain uses TRBV6-6 with TRBJ2-7; the D is unclear. Between the trimmed V and J ends, which lost 6 bases and 5 bases, there was a span of 11 bases. The germline gives CDR1 MNHNY, CDR2 SVGAGI (reference sequence). The CDR3 contains 12 residues.

The chain recombines TRBV7-9 with TRBJ1-3, with 7 bases that match TRBD1. Germline loops: CDR1 SEHNR, CDR2 FQNEAQ (reference sequence). CDR3 length: 15 residues. V was clipped by 3 bases and J by 2 bases; unmatched bases: 4. The CDR3 DNA is TGTGCCAGCAGCTTTACAGGGGTCACTGGAAACACCATATATTTT. Its protein product is CASSFTGVTGNTIYF.

With respect to this clone: At one boundary the junction diverges from the germline segment, which might be a read error. V gene TRBV7-7 combines with J gene TRBJ1-1; D call uncertain. This CDR3 spans 15 amino acids. The germline gives CDR1 SSHAT, CDR2 FNYEAQ (reference sequence). The CDR3 region is CASSDRTGLYTEAFF. DNA of the CDR3: TGTGCTAGCAGCGATCGGACTGGGCTCTACACTGAAGCTTTCTTT.

The chain recombines TRBV19 with TRBJ1-5, with 7 bases identical to TRBD1. The ends lost 5 bases at V and 1 base at J; junction bases unmatched: 5. The CDR3 covers 15 residues. Germline CDR1 reads LNHDA; CDR2 reads SQIVND (reference sequence). CDR3 DNA sequence: TGTGCCAGTAGTCTGATGGGACAGAGCAATCAGCCCCAGCATTTT. It yields the protein CASSLMGQSNQPQHF.

The chain joins TRBV12-3 or TRBV12-4 to TRBJ2-7; 7 nucleotides align to TRBD2. The J segment lost 6 bases and the V segment lost 4 bases, leaving 6 bases of the junction unmatched. The CDR3 has 13 amino acids. CDR3 bases: TGTGCCAGCAGTTCCGGGACTACGGCCGAGCAGTACTTC. Amino acids: CASSSGTTAEQYF.

The chain couples TRBV19 to TRBJ1-2, with D possibly matching TRBD1 (6 bases). The ends were cut back, 6 bases at V and 3 bases at J, with 23 bases in the middle. The CDR3 sequence is 17 residues long. Germline V gene data show CDR1 as LNHDA and CDR2 as SQIVND (reference sequence). The CDR3 protein is CASSNFFLGQYDYGYTF. The CDR3 bases are TGTGCCAGTAGCAACTTTTTTTTAGGACAGTATGACTATGGCTACACCTTC.

This clone has just one count. The rearrangement joins TRBV7-9 to TRBJ2-1, with 9 bases identical to TRBD2. Germline CDR1 and CDR2: SEHNR and FQNEAQ (reference sequence). There are 15 residues in the CDR3. The V gene end was trimmed by 5 bases and the J gene end by 3 bases; junction bases not matched to a gene: 5. The CDR3 nucleotides read TGTGCCAGCAGCATCGGACTAGCGCTCTACAATGAGCAGTTCTTC. This codes for CASSIGLALYNEQFF.

V usage is TRBV7-9 and J usage is TRBJ2-7; D not resolved. Germline lookup yields CDR1 SEHNR and CDR2 FQNEAQ (reference sequence). The CDR3 spans 12 residues. V lost 1 base and J lost 7, with 8 bases in between. CDR3 bases: TGTGCCAGCAGCTTAGATTGGAGAGAGCAGTACTTC. It translates to CASSLDWREQYF.

This clone was detected once. The CDR3 bases are TGTGCCAGCAGCGACGGGACAGCAGAGACCCAGTACTTC. Translated, it gives CASSDGTAETQYF. The chain is built from TRBV7-2 and TRBJ2-5; TRBD1 matches 7 bases. The CDR3 consists of 13 residues. The germline V gene encodes CDR1 SGHTA and CDR2 FQGNSA. The V segment lost 5 bases and the J segment 4 bases; nucleotides outside the gene matches: 4. Full variable domain (outside the CDR3, taken from reference TRBV7-2 and TRBJ2-5): GAGVSQSPSNKVTEKGKDVELRCDPISGHTALYWYRQSLGQGLEFLIYFQGNSAPDKSGLPSDRFSAERTGGSVSTLTIQRTQQEDSAVYLCASSDGTAETQYFGPGTRLLVL.